The subject of this entry is one T cell receptor (beta chain). This record belongs to a study of blood T cell repertoires in COVID-19. CDR1 WSHSY and CDR2 SAAADI come from the germline V gene. The CDR3 consists of 12 residues. V shed 6 bases and J 4 bases; nucleotides not matched to a gene: 2. Generated by immunoSEQ multiplex PCR, the TCRdb table keeps only in-frame clones and is missing some. The repertoire holds 300,000 to 400,000 clones, more than 75% seen once, with 1% in the top ten. Material for sequencing was peripheral blood. The chain couples TRBV10-2 to TRBJ2-7, with 8 positions matching TRBD2. The source of this sequence is a man aged 50-59 years with active or convalescent COVID-19. The CDR3 bases are TGCGCCAGCAGCCTAGCGGGTTACGAGCAGTACTTC. Its translation is CASSLAGYEQYF.